This is a list of T cell receptor beta chains from one sample in a study of human T cells and chemical hapten exposure. TCRdb fed the RACE reads into MiXCR, producing one record per CDR3 protein. Of about 47,000 distinct CDR3 sequences detected, approximately 4% appear once; the ten largest clones hold 4.5% to 7%. The source material was whole blood. The receptors originated from a human donor in good health. Some clones in this sample may be carry-over from other donors' samples. CDR3s include the opening cysteine and the closing phenylalanine or tryptophan. The D gene is left open where the match is weak.

V: TRBV29-1
length: 11
D: TRBD2
CDR3: CSVAGGYEQYF

V: TRBV28
length: 11
D: TRBD1
CDR3: CASSDRVLQYF

V: TRBV29-1
length: 13
D: TRBD1
CDR3: CSLEDRAGTEAFF

V: TRBV30
length: 13
D: TRBD2
CDR3: CAWTVGGPTEQFF

V: TRBV20-1
length: 13
D: .
CDR3: CSARVGENTEAFF

V: TRBV29-1
length: 14
D: TRBD1
CDR3: CSVEGAGGYNEQFF

V: TRBV7-3
length: 13
D: TRBD2
CDR3: CASSSPLAGVQFF

V: TRBV5-4
length: 13
D: .
CDR3: CASSFKGGTEAFF

V: TRBV24-1
length: 17
D: TRBD1
CDR3: CATSDARAGGLNQPQHF

V: TRBV10-3
length: 14
D: .
CDR3: CAISVAGDNSPLHF

V: TRBV9
length: 15
D: TRBD1
CDR3: CASSVAGQARYGYTF

V: TRBV7-3
length: 13
D: .
CDR3: CASSLKGRDTQYF

V: TRBV5-1
length: 15
D: TRBD2
CDR3: CASSQGLAGADTQYF

V: TRBV12-3/TRBV12-4
length: 13
D: .
CDR3: CASSLHLNTEAFF

V: TRBV5-5
length: 12
D: TRBD1
CDR3: CASGQGNQPQHF

V: TRBV7-2
length: 13
D: TRBD1
CDR3: CASSRPGGQPQHF

V: TRBV28
length: 13
D: .
CDR3: CASSLALNQPQHF

V: TRBV7-9
length: 16
D: TRBD2
CDR3: CASSLVASGSTDTQYF

V: TRBV5-1
length: 15
D: TRBD1
CDR3: CASSPGQGASYEQYF

V: TRBV5-1
length: 16
D: TRBD1
CDR3: CASYDRVEANTGELFF

V: TRBV2
length: 15
D: .
CDR3: CASSVSSRALYEQYF

V: TRBV7-9
length: 16
D: .
CDR3: CASSFVADRPHNEQFF

V: TRBV12-3/TRBV12-4
length: 15
D: TRBD1
CDR3: CASSLDRQGDTEAFF

V: TRBV7-2
length: 16
D: TRBD2
CDR3: CASSQGLAGGLDEQFF

V: TRBV24-1
length: 19
D: .
CDR3: CATSDPIPPKPGHQETQYF

V: TRBV30
length: 12
D: .
CDR3: CAWSPGGLAAFF

V: TRBV20-1
length: 15
D: TRBD2
CDR3: CSARVLLAGPDTQYF

V: TRBV13
length: 14
D: .
CDR3: CASSLVGVNYEQYF

V: TRBV29-1
length: 12
D: TRBD1
CDR3: CSLGGIAYEQYF

V: TRBV6-2/TRBV6-3
length: 16
D: TRBD1
CDR3: CASSYGAWDRTYEQYF

V: TRBV28
length: 15
D: TRBD2
CDR3: CASSFSAGGPEKQYF

V: TRBV29-1
length: 15
D: .
CDR3: CSVESAVGYGNTIYF

V: TRBV2
length: 16
D: .
CDR3: CASRARRTSSYNEQFF